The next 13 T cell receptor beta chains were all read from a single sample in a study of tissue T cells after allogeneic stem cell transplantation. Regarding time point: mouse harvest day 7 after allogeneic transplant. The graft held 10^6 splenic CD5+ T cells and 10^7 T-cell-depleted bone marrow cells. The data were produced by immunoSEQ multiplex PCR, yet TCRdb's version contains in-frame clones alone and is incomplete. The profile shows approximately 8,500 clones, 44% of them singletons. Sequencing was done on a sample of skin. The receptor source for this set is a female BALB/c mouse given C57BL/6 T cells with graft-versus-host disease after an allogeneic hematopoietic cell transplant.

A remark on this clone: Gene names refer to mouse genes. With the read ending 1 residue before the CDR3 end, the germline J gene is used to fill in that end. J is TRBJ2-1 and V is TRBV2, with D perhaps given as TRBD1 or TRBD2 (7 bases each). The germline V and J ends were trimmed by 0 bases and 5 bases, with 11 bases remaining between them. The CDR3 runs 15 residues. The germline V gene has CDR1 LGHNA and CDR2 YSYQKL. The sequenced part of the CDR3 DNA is TGTGCCAGCAGCCAAGATCAGGGGGGCAATGCTGAGCAGTTC. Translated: CASSQDQGGNAEQF. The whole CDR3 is CASSQDQGGNAEQFF.

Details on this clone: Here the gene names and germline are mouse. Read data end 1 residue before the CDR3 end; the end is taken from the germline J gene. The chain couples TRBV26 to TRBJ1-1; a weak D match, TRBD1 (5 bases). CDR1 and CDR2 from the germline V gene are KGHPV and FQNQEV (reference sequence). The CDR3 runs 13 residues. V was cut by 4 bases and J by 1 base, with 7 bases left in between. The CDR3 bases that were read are TGTGCCAGCAGTCACGGGGGGAACACAGAAGTCTTC. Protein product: CASSHGGNTEVF. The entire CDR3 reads CASSHGGNTEVFF.

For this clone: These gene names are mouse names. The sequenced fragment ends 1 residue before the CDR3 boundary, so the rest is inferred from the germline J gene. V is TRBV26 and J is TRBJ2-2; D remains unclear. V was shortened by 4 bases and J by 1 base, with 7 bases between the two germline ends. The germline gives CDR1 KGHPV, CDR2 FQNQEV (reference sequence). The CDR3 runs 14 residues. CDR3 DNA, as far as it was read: TGTGCCAGCAGTCCTCCGGGAAACACCGGGCAGCTCTAC. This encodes CASSPPGNTGQLY. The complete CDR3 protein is CASSPPGNTGQLYF.

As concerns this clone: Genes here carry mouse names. CDR3 residues: CASSRGQGEQYF. CDR3 bases read: TGTGCCAGCTCTCGGGGACAGGGGGAACAGTAC. V usage is TRBV12-2 and J usage is TRBJ2-7; TRBD1 matches 10 bases. The CDR3 end is not reached by the read, which stops 1 residue before it; the germline J gene fills it in. The germline V gene has CDR1 SGHLS and CDR2 HYDKME. CDR3 length equals 12 residues. V was pared by 2 bases and J by 7 bases, with 1 base of the junction left unmatched. The variable domain in full, completed from reference TRBV12-2 and TRBJ2-7, reads NSGVVQSPRYIIKGKGERSILKCIPISGHLSVAWYQQTQGQELKFFIQHYDKMERDKGNLPSRFSVQQFDDYHSEMNMSALELEDSAVYFCASSRGQGEQYFGPGTRLTVL.

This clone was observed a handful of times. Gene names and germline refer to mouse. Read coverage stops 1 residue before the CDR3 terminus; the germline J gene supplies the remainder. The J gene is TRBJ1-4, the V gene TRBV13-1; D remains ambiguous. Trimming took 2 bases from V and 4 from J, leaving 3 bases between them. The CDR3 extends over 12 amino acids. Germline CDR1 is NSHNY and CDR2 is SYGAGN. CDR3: CASSERNERLFF. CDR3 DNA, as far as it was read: TGTGCCAGCAGTGAGCGCAACGAAAGATTATTT.

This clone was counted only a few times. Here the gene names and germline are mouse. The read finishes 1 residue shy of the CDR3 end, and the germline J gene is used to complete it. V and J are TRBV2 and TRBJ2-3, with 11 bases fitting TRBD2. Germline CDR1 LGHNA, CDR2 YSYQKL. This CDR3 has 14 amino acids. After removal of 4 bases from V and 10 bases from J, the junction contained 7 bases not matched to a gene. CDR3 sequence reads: CASSPGTGGFPLYF. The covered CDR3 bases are TGTGCCAGCAGCCCCGGGACTGGGGGATTTCCGCTGTAT.

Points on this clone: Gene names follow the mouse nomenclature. CDR3 bases read: TGTGCTAGCAGTAGAGAAGGACACCATAATTCGCCCCTCTAC. Protein: CASSREGHHNSPLY. In full, the CDR3 is CASSREGHHNSPLYF. The chain joins TRBV17 to TRBJ1-6; D may be TRBD1 (5 bases). The CDR3 end is not reached by the read, which stops 1 residue before it; the germline J gene fills it in. TRBJ1-6 is an ORF; its function is uncertain. The CDR3 is 15 amino acids. Germline V gene sequence: CDR1 MNHDT, CDR2 YYDKIL. The V end was cut by 0 bases, the J end by 5 bases, with 8 bases between.

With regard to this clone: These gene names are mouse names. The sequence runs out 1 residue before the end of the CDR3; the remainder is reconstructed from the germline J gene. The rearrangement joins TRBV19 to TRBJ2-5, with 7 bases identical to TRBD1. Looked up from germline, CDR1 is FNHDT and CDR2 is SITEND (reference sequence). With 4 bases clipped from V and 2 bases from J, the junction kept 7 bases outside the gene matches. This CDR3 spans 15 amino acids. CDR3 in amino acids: CASSPPGTAQDTQYF. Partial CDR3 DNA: TGTGCCAGCAGTCCCCCAGGGACAGCCCAAGACACCCAGTAC.

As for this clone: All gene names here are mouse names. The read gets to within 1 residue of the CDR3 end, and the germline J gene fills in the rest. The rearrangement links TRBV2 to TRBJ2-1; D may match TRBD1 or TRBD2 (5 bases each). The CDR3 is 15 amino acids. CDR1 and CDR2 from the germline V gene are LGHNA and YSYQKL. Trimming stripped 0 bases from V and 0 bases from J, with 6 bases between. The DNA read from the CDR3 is TGTGCCAGCAGCCAAGAGGGGGTTAACTATGCTGAGCAGTTC. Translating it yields CASSQEGVNYAEQF. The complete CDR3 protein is CASSQEGVNYAEQFF.

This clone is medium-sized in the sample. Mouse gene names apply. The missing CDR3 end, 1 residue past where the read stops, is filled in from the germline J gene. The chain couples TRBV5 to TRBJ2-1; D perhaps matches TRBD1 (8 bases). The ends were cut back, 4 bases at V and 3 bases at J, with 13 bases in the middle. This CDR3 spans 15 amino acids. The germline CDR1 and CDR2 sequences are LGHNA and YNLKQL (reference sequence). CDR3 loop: CASSPTGGVYAEQFF. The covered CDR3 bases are TGTGCCAGCAGCCCCACAGGGGGGGTCTATGCTGAGCAGTTC.

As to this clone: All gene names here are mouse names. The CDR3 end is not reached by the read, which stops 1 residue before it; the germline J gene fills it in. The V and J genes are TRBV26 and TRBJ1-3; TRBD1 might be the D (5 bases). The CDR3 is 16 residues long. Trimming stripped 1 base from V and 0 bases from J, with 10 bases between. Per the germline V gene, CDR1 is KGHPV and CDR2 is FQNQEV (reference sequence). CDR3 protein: CASSLLAGHSGNTLYF. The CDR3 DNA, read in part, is TGTGCCAGCAGTCTGTTGGCAGGGCATTCTGGAAATACGCTCTAT.

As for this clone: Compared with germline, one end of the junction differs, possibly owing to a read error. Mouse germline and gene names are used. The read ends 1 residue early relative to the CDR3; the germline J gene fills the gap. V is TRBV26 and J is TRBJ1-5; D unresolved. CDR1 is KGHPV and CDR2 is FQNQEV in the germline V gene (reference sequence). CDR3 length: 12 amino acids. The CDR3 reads CASSLNIQAPLF. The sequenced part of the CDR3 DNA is TGTGCCAGCAGTCTGAACATCCAGGCTCCGCTT.

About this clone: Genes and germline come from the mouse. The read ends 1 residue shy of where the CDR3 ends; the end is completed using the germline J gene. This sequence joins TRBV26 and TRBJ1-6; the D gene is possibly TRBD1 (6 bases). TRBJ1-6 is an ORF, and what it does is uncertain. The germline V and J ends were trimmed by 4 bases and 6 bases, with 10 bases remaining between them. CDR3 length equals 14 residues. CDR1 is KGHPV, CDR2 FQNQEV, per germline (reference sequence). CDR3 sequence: CASSPYRVNSPLYF. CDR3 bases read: TGTGCCAGCAGTCCCTACAGGGTTAATTCGCCCCTCTAC.